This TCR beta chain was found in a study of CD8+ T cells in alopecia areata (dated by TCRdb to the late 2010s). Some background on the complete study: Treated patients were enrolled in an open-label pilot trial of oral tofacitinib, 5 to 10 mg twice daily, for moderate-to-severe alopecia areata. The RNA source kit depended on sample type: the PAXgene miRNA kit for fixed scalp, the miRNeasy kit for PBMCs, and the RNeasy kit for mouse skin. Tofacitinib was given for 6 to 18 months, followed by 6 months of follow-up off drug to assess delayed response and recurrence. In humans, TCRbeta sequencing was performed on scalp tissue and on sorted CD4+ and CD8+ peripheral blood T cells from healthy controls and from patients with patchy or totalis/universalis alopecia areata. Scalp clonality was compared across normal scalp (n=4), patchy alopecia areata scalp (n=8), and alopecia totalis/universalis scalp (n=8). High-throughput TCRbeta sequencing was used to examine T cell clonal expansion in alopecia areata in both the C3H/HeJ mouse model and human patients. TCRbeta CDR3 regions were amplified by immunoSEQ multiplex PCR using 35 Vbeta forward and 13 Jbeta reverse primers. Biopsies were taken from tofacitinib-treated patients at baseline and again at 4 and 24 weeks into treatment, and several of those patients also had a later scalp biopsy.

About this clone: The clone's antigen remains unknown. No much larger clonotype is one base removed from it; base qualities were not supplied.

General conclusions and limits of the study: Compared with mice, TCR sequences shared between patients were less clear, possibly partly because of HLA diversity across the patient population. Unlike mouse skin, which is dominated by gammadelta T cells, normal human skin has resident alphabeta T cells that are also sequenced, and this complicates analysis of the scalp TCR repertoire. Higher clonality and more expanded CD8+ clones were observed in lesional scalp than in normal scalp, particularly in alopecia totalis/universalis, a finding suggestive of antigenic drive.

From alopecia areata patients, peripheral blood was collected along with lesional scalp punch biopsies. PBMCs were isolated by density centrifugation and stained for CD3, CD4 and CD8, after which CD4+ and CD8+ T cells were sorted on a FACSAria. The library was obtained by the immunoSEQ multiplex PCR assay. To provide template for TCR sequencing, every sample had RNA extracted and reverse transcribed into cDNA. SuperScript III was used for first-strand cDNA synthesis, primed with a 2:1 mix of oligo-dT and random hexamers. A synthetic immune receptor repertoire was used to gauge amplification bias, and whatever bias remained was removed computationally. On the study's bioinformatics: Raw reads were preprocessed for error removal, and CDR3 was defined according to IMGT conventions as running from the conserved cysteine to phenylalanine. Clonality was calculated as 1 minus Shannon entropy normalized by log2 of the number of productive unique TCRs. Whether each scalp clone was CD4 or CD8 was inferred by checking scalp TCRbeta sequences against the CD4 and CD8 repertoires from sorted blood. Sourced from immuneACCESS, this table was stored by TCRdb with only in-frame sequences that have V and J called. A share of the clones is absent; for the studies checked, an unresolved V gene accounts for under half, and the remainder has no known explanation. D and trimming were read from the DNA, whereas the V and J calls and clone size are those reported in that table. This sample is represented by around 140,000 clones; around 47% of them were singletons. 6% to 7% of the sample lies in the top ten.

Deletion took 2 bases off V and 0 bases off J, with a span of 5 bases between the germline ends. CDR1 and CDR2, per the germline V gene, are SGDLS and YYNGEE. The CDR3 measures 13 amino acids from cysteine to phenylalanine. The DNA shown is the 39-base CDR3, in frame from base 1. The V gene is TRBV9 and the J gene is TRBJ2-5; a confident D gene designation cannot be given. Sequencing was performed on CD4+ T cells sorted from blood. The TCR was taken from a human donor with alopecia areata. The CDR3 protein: CASSVGYQETQYF. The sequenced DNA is TGTGCCAGCAGCGTTGGATACCAAGAGACCCAGTACTTC.